Shown below are 14 T cell receptor beta chains from a single sample sequenced in a study of glioma-infiltrating T cells after dendritic cell vaccination. The time point here: after dendritic cell vaccination, including at tumor progression/relapse. Sequenced by immunoSEQ multiplex PCR; TCRdb stores in-frame clones only, minus some. This sample carries tens of thousands of clones, 85% of them seen once, and the ten largest clones take approximately 8%. This sample comprised blood, obtained after dendritic cell vaccination. These TCRs come from a human donor with glioblastoma.

V gene TRBV13 combines with J gene TRBJ2-7; the match to TRBD1 covers 7 bases. Per germline, CDR1 PRHDT and CDR2 FYEKMQ (reference sequence). The CDR3 is 17 residues long. The junction had 14 bases not matched to a gene; V was cut back by 2 bases and J by 4 bases. The CDR3 here is CASSLWSGGPPGYEQYF. In nucleotides, the CDR3 is TGTGCCAGCAGCTTATGGTCAGGGGGACCACCTGGGTACGAGCAGTACTTC.

J is TRBJ1-5 and V is TRBV15; the D gene is possibly TRBD1 (6 bases). There are 17 residues in the CDR3. V dropped 0 bases and J dropped 6 bases, with 18 bases sitting between them. The V gene's germline CDR1 is LNHNV and CDR2 YYDKDF (reference sequence). The CDR3 is CATSRDRTGTVGQPQHF. CDR3 nucleotide sequence: TGTGCCACCAGCAGAGATCGTACAGGGACGGTCGGTCAGCCCCAGCATTTT.

The chain couples TRBV18 to TRBJ2-1; D not resolved. The CDR3 extends over 11 amino acids. V was pared by 3 bases and J by 7 bases, with 4 bases between. Germline CDR1 is KGHSH and CDR2 is LQKENI. The CDR3 DNA sequence: TGTGCCAGCTCACCGGAGAATGAGCAGTTCTTC. This sequence encodes CASSPENEQFF.

This rearrangement joins TRBV7-2 to TRBJ1-2; D is possibly TRBD1 (5 bases). CDR1 SGHTA and CDR2 FQGNSA come from the germline V gene. V lost 2 bases to trimming and J lost 7 bases, with 17 bases between them. The CDR3 length is 15 residues. Written as DNA, the CDR3 is TGTGCCAGCAGCTTATGGACAAGGAGCCTTGGTGGCTACACCTTC. Residues: CASSLWTRSLGGYTF.

This chain uses TRBV5-1 with TRBJ2-1; TRBD1 is a possible D gene (6 bases). CDR1 is SGHRS and CDR2 is YFSETQ in the germline V gene. Trimming removed 2 bases at V and 6 bases at J, with 15 bases between. The CDR3 loop spans 15 amino acids. The CDR3 coding sequence is TGCGCCAGCAGCTTAGCCCCAGGGACAACCAATGAGCAGTTCTTC. Amino acids: CASSLAPGTTNEQFF.

This clone has only a few counts. This chain uses TRBV18 with TRBJ1-6; D not resolved. The CDR3 covers 14 residues. From germline, CDR1 is KGHSH and CDR2 LQKENI. The V and J ends lost 1 base and 5 bases respectively, with 6 bases between them. The CDR3: CASSPRADNSPLHF. The CDR3 DNA follows: TGTGCCAGCTCACCACGGGCAGATAATTCACCCCTCCACTTT. Using reference TRBV18 and TRBJ1-6 for the parts outside the CDR3, the full variable domain is NAGVMQNPRHLVRRRGQEARLRCSPMKGHSHVYWYRQLPEEGLKFMVYLQKENIIDESGMPKERFSAEFPKEGPSILRIQQVVRGDSAAYFCASSPRADNSPLHFGNGTRLTVT.

There are a few counts of this clone. The chain combines TRBV5-4 with TRBJ2-7; D unresolved. The CDR3 is made up of 12 amino acids. Trimming shortened V by 0 bases and J by 7 bases, and 8 bases separated the two germline ends. Germline values: CDR1 SGHNT, CDR2 YYREEE (reference sequence). In DNA, the CDR3 is TGTGCCAGCAGCTTGGGCAGTTGGGAGCAGTACTTC. This encodes CASSLGSWEQYF.

The rearrangement uses TRBV7-6 and TRBJ2-1, with 12 positions matching TRBD2. The V gene's germline CDR1 is SGHVS and CDR2 FNYEAQ. The length of the CDR3 is 18 residues. J was trimmed by 3 bases and V by 1 base; bases with no gene match: 7. The CDR3 region has the DNA TGTGCCAGCAGCTTAGTTGGGCTAGCGGGAGGGAACTACAATGAGCAGTTCTTC. It is translated as CASSLVGLAGGNYNEQFF.

The V and J genes are TRBV28 and TRBJ2-1; no firm D call. The CDR3 runs 18 residues. Between the trimmed V and J ends, which lost 8 bases and 0 bases, there was a span of 23 bases. Germline V gene sequence: CDR1 MDHEN, CDR2 SYDVKM. This CDR3 reads CASPRFGVPPHSYNEQFF. CDR3 in DNA: TGTGCCAGCCCACGCTTCGGAGTGCCACCCCACTCCTACAATGAGCAGTTCTTC.

CDR3 coding DNA: TGTGCCAGCTCACCCCCTTGGGACGGGGGAAACTATGGCTACACCTTC. This gives the protein CASSPPWDGGNYGYTF. The rearrangement joins TRBV18 to TRBJ1-2; TRBD1 might be the D (5 bases). V lost 3 bases, J lost 2 bases, and 16 bases lay in between. Germline CDR1 KGHSH, CDR2 LQKENI. The CDR3 runs to 16 residues.

J is TRBJ2-3 and V is TRBV7-9; TRBD2 matches at 10 bases. The germline CDR1 and CDR2 sequences are SEHNR and FQNEAQ (reference sequence). The CDR3 extends over 15 amino acids. With V trimmed by 5 bases and J by 1 base, 3 bases remained unmatched. The chain's CDR3 is CASSPGTSGTDTQYF. The CDR3 coding sequence is TGTGCCAGCAGCCCCGGGACTAGCGGCACAGATACGCAGTATTTT.

The rearrangement uses TRBV5-1 and TRBJ1-2; 10 positions match TRBD1. CDR1 and CDR2 (germline): SGHRS, YFSETQ. The CDR3 is 15 residues long. V was clipped by 4 bases and J by 4 bases; unmatched bases: 7. CDR3 nucleotides: TGCGCCAGCAGCGCGGCCGGGACAGGGGCCTATGGCTACACCTTC. Translating gives CASSAAGTGAYGYTF.

The chain carries TRBV29-1 and TRBJ1-2; 8 nucleotides agree with TRBD1. The V and J ends lost 7 bases and 4 bases, in that order; junction bases with no gene match: 5. Germline V gene lookup returns CDR1 SQVTM and CDR2 ANQGSEA. The CDR3 runs to 12 residues. The CDR3 nucleotides are TGCAGCGGAGGAGGACAGGGCTATGGCTACACCTTC. Encoded protein: CSGGGQGYGYTF.

The V call is TRBV5-1, the J call TRBJ1-3, with 7 positions matching TRBD1. The length of the CDR3 is 15 residues. Germline V gives CDR1 SGHRS, CDR2 YFSETQ. V lost 4 bases to trimming and J lost 6 bases; unmatched junction nucleotides: 10. The DNA for the CDR3 is TGCGCCAGCAGCACCCAGGGGGGAGTGGAAAACACCATATATTTT. As protein: CASSTQGGVENTIYF.